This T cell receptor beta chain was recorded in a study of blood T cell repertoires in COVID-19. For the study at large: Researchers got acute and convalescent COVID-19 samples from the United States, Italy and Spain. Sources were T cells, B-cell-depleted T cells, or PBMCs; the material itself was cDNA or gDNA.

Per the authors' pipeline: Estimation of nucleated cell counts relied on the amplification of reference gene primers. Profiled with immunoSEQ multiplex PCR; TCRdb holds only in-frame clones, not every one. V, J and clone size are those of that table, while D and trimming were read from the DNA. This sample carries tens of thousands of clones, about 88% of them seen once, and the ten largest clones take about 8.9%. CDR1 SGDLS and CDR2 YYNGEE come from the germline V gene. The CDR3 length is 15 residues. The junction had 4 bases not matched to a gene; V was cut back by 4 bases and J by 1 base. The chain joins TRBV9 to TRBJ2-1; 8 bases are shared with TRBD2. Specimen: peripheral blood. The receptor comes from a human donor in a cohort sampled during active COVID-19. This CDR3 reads CASSMTSVSYNEQFF. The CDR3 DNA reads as TGTGCCAGCAGCATGACTAGCGTATCCTACAATGAGCAGTTCTTC.